This T cell receptor beta chain was captured by sequencing in a study of cytomegalovirus exposure and HLA in healthy donors. Study-wide points: CMV serostatus stood as the only immune exposure information on hand.

The PCR was carried out with 60 Vbeta primers and 13 Jbeta primers. Produced via immunoSEQ multiplex PCR; TCRdb's table is partial and in-frame only. The data show roughly 100,000 clones, under 85% seen once. On this clone: What it binds is not known.

V gave up 4 bases and J gave up 5 bases, with 12 bases separating them. The CDR3 loop spans 14 amino acids. From germline, CDR1 is SGHTA and CDR2 FQGNSA. The sample was PBMCs. This TCR was sampled from a man between 18 and 35 years old in good health and CMV-seronegative. The chain carries TRBV7-2 and TRBJ1-5; no clear D gene. CDR3 bases: TGTGCCAGCAGCTCCTCGGGGATTGATCAGCCCCAGCATTTT. Its translation: CASSSSGIDQPQHF.